This T cell receptor beta chain emerged from a study of blood T cell repertoires in COVID-19. At the level of the study: The United States, Italy and Spain were the sources of the acute and convalescent COVID-19 samples. PBMCs, B-cell-depleted T cells, or T cells were the source of the cDNA or gDNA that made up the material.

Germline assignment: CDR1 SGHDT and CDR2 YYEEEE. V shed 4 bases and J 3 bases; nucleotides not matched to a gene: 4. The CDR3 covers 14 residues. How the authors handled the data: Reference gene primer amplification gave nucleated cell count estimates. Using immunoSEQ multiplex PCR, the repertoire was profiled, and TCRdb retains in-frame clones only, with some absent. That table furnishes V, J and clone size, whereas the DNA furnished D and trimming. The sample lists some 150,000 clones; 84% were seen once. The source is a human donor in a cohort sampled during active COVID-19. Material for sequencing was peripheral blood. The chain recombines TRBV5-6 with TRBJ1-2; 9 bases line up with TRBD1. This chain's CDR3 is CASSGTGYDYGYTF. The CDR3 bases are TGTGCCAGCAGCGGGACAGGGTACGACTATGGCTACACCTTC. The whole variable domain, remainder taken from reference TRBV5-6 and TRBJ1-2, is DAGVTQSPTHLIKTRGQQVTLRCSPKSGHDTVSWYQQALGQGPQFIFQYYEEEERQRGNFPDRFSGHQFPNYSSELNVNALLLGDSALYLCASSGTGYDYGYTFGSGTRLTVV.